This entry lists 15 T cell receptor beta chains sequenced from one sample in a study of blood T cell repertoires in COVID-19. Some clones are missing from TCRdb's copy, which holds only in-frame ones; the method was immunoSEQ multiplex PCR. The repertoire has some 270,000 clones, about 90% of them found once; the top ten carry 4.1%. Sequencing used PBMCs or T cells enriched from blood (not recorded which). The source is a woman in her thirties with acute COVID-19.

V is TRBV5-1 and J is TRBJ2-7; D uncertain. This CDR3 contains 14 residues. Germline lookup yields CDR1 SGHRS and CDR2 YFSETQ. Trimming took off 0 bases at V and 3 bases at J, with 10 bases between the two ends. CDR3 sequence: CASSLEVSSYEQYF. The CDR3 region has the DNA TGCGCCAGCAGCTTGGAAGTTTCGAGCTACGAGCAGTACTTC.

The chain has TRBV6-5 and TRBJ1-1; no definite D call. There are 14 residues in the CDR3. CDR1 is MNHEY and CDR2 is SVGAGI in the germline V gene. Trimming pared 0 bases from V and 1 base from J, leaving 6 bases between. The CDR3 sequence: CASSYSYGNTEAFF. For the CDR3, the DNA is TGTGCCAGCAGTTACTCTTACGGGAACACTGAAGCTTTCTTT.

J is TRBJ2-2 and V is TRBV6-4, with a tentative D call TRBD1 (6 bases). Germline values: CDR1 MRHNA, CDR2 SNTAGT. Trimming took off 2 bases at V and 4 bases at J, with 14 bases between the two ends. The CDR3 totals 16 residues. The CDR3: CASSDVQGRCTGELFF. For the CDR3, the DNA is TGTGCCAGCAGTGACGTGCAGGGGCGGTGCACCGGGGAGCTGTTTTTT.

This chain joins TRBV3-1 (or the pseudogene TRBV3-2) and TRBJ2-1, with unresolved D. CDR3 length equals 18 residues. Trimming pared 0 bases from V and 0 bases from J, leaving 15 bases between. Germline V gene lookup returns CDR1 LGHDT and CDR2 YNNKEL (reference sequence). The CDR3 sequence is CASSQEKSFTRSYNEQFF. Written as DNA, the CDR3 is TGTGCCAGCAGCCAAGAAAAGAGTTTTACGCGCTCCTACAATGAGCAGTTCTTC.

The V gene is TRBV19, the J gene TRBJ1-5; weak D call: TRBD1 (5 bases). The germline V gene encodes CDR1 LNHDA and CDR2 SQIVND (reference sequence). Trimming took off 1 base at V and 2 bases at J, with 6 bases between the two ends. The CDR3 runs 14 residues. CDR3 protein: CASSIVQGNQPQHF. The CDR3 DNA reads TGTGCCAGTAGTATAGTACAGGGCAATCAGCCCCAGCATTTT.

The V gene is TRBV5-3, the J gene TRBJ2-1; 14 nucleotides line up with TRBD2. TRBV5-3 is designated an ORF whose function remains uncertain. CDR3 size: 17 residues. The V and J ends lost 3 bases and 4 bases, in that order; junction bases with no gene match: 6. The CDR3, as DNA: TGTGCCAGAAGCTCTAGACTAGCGGGAGGGCAATACAATGAGCAGTTCTTC. As protein: CARSSRLAGGQYNEQFF.

The table lists this clone with a count of one. This rearrangement joins TRBV7-7 to TRBJ2-3; 9 bases fit TRBD1. Germline V CDR1 and CDR2: SSHAT, FNYEAQ (reference sequence). The V and J ends lost 5 bases and 6 bases, in that order; junction bases with no gene match: 3. The CDR3 has 13 amino acids. CDR3 in amino acids: CASSLGTGDTQYF. DNA of the CDR3: TGTGCCAGCAGCCTCGGGACAGGGGATACGCAGTATTTT.

The gene calls are TRBV19 and TRBJ2-3; TRBD2 aligns across 9 bases. CDR1 and CDR2 from the germline V gene are LNHDA and SQIVND (reference sequence). CDR3 length equals 17 residues. Unmatched junction bases numbered 6, after V lost 2 bases and J lost 0 bases. The chain's CDR3 is CASSIRSGRPSTDTQYF. The CDR3 nucleotides are TGTGCCAGTAGTATAAGGAGCGGGAGGCCCAGCACAGATACGCAGTATTTT. Looking up the rest from reference TRBV19 and TRBJ2-3 gives the full variable domain: DGGITQSPKYLFRKEGQNVTLSCEQNLNHDAMYWYRQDPGQGLRLIYYSQIVNDFQKGDIAEGYSVSREKKESFPLTVTSAQKNPTAFYLCASSIRSGRPSTDTQYFGPGTRLTVL.

This chain connects TRBV3-1 (or the pseudogene TRBV3-2) to TRBJ2-7; 8 positions agree with TRBD2. J lost 1 base, V lost 4 bases, and 9 bases had no gene match. The CDR3 sequence is 16 residues long. Germline loops: CDR1 LGHDT, CDR2 YNNKEL (reference sequence). CDR3 region: CASSRTLAGLSYEQYF. CDR3 coding DNA: TGTGCCAGCAGCCGCACCCTAGCGGGCCTATCCTACGAGCAGTACTTC.

The chain joins TRBV2 to TRBJ2-7; TRBD2 agrees at 9 bases. After removal of 7 bases from V and 2 bases from J, the junction contained 6 bases not matched to a gene. Germline loops: CDR1 SNHLY, CDR2 FYNNEI. The CDR3 loop spans 14 amino acids. CDR3 region: CASNWAGGPYEQYF. CDR3 DNA sequence: TGTGCCAGCAACTGGGCGGGAGGGCCCTACGAGCAGTACTTC.

The sample holds a few counts of this clone. The chain combines TRBV10-3 with TRBJ2-3; the D gene is possibly TRBD1 (6 bases). Germline CDR1 ENHRY, CDR2 SYGVKD. Trimming shortened V by 7 bases and J by 4 bases, and 15 bases separated the two germline ends. The CDR3 runs to 14 residues. The CDR3 spells CAIKGAGDPDTQYF. CDR3 in DNA: TGTGCCATCAAAGGAGCAGGGGATCCAGATACGCAGTATTTT.

J is TRBJ1-3 and V is TRBV25-1; D gene uncertain. Trimming left V 1 base short and J 0 bases short, with 10 bases between. The germline V gene encodes CDR1 MGHDK and CDR2 SYGVNS. CDR3 size: 16 residues. The CDR3 DNA reads TGTGCCAGCAGTGAATTTGTAGAGAGCTCTGGAAACACCATATATTTT. It encodes CASSEFVESSGNTIYF.

The V gene is TRBV11-2, the J gene TRBJ2-7, with 10 bases that match TRBD1. The J segment lost 5 bases and the V segment lost 3 bases, leaving 7 bases of the junction unmatched. The germline V gene encodes CDR1 SGHAT and CDR2 FQNNGV. This CDR3 region has 15 residues. This chain's CDR3 is CASSFGTGAGHEQYF. DNA of the CDR3: TGTGCCAGCAGCTTCGGGACAGGGGCGGGACACGAGCAGTACTTC.

The J gene is TRBJ1-5, the V gene TRBV6-2 or TRBV6-3, with 7 bases lining up with TRBD1. The CDR3 contains 17 residues. V shed 2 bases, J shed 3 bases, and the junction held 10 bases outside the gene matches. Germline CDR1 is MNHEY and CDR2 is SVGEGT. The CDR3 region is CASSYPPGTAHNQPQHF. The CDR3 nucleotides are TGTGCCAGCAGTTACCCACCCGGGACAGCGCACAATCAGCCCCAGCATTTT.

CDR3 in amino acids: CASNPSVGSYNEQFF. The CDR3, as DNA: TGTGCCAGTAATCCTAGCGTTGGGTCTTACAATGAGCAGTTCTTC. The V and J genes are TRBV19 and TRBJ2-1; a possible D gene is TRBD2 (6 bases). Germline lookup yields CDR1 LNHDA and CDR2 SQIVND (reference sequence). Trimming stripped 7 bases from V and 4 bases from J, with 17 bases between. The CDR3 sequence is 15 residues long.